The T cell receptor beta chain under discussion was sequenced for a study of T-cell memory formation after mild COVID-19. Study details: Clusters of TCRs were largely donor specific.

MiXCR, run by TCRdb on the 5' RACE reads, gives a single entry per CDR3 protein. The sample lists some 300,000 distinct CDR3 sequences, approximately 19% occurring once. The CDR3 loop spans 15 amino acids. CDR1 DFQATT and CDR2 SNEGSKA come from the germline V gene (reference sequence). The V segment lost 3 bases and the J segment 5 bases; nucleotides outside the gene matches: 10. The TCR originated in a young man who had mild COVID-19 (a few samples of this study predate the infection). Cell type and time point are not known. Sequencing was carried out using PBMCs or a T cell subset sorted from them (not recorded which). V and J are TRBV20-1 and TRBJ2-7, with 10 nucleotides matching TRBD2. CDR3 region: CSASKRGGFSHEQYF. The CDR3 DNA reads TGCAGTGCTAGTAAGCGGGGGGGCTTCTCTCACGAGCAGTACTTC.